The following is a T cell receptor beta chain sequence with its context. What it recognizes is unknown. This sample was included in a study of cytomegalovirus exposure and HLA in healthy donors. Study findings and constraints: A later analysis linked a missense variant in DCLRE1C to the trimming of TCR beta V and J genes. Cytomegalovirus association was assigned to some 160 TCR beta chains.

Trimming pared 4 bases from V and 0 bases from J, leaving 15 bases between. The germline V gene has CDR1 GTSNPN and CDR2 SVGIG (reference sequence). This CDR3 has 15 amino acids. Primers: 60 Vbeta forward and 13 Jbeta reverse. The table came from immunoSEQ multiplex PCR; TCRdb's copy has only in-frame clones and leaves some out. The repertoire holds over 150,000 clones, with more than 60% as singletons. Sequenced: PBMCs. This TCR was sampled from a male donor in good health and CMV-seronegative. This chain connects TRBV30 to TRBJ1-1, with a weak D call TRBD1 (6 bases). For the CDR3, the DNA is TGTGCCTGGACGGGGGGCGCCGGGATGAACACTGAAGCTTTCTTT. This gives the protein CAWTGGAGMNTEAFF. Variable domain in full (rest from reference TRBV30 and TRBJ1-1): SQTIHQWPATLVQPVGSPLSLECTVEGTSNPNLYWYRQAAGRGLQLLFYSVGIGQISSEVPQNLSASRPQDRQFILSSKKLLLSDSGFYLCAWTGGAGMNTEAFFGQGTRLTVV.